Following are 22 T cell receptor beta chains from one sample sequenced in a study of T cells in Graves' hyperthyroidism and ophthalmopathy. The source material, RNA transcripts, was used to amplify TCR beta CDR3 regions. The TCR CDR3 first-round RT-PCR relied on the HTBI primer set. From the multiplex PCR reads, TCRdb called clonotypes with MiXCR, one entry per CDR3 protein. The sample includes hundreds of thousands of distinct CDR3 sequences, 38% of them seen just once. The material sequenced was blood. The receptors originated from a man between 18 and 35 years old with Graves' hyperthyroidism.

CDR3 nucleotide sequence: TGTGCCAGCAGCTTAGGGACTTTTAACACTGAAGCTTTCTTT. Protein product: CASSLGTFNTEAFF. The chain recombines TRBV7-9 with TRBJ1-1, with no clear D. Trimming pared 1 base from V and 2 bases from J, leaving 8 bases between. CDR1 is SEHNR and CDR2 is FQNEAQ in the germline V gene (reference sequence). This CDR3 comprises 14 residues.

The chain combines TRBV9 with TRBJ1-4; no clear D gene. The CDR3 consists of 15 residues. CDR1 is SGDLS, CDR2 YYNGEE, per germline. Trimming stripped 2 bases from V and 1 base from J, with 9 bases between. This CDR3 reads CASSVDGVTNEKLFF. In DNA, the CDR3 is TGTGCCAGCAGCGTTGACGGGGTAACTAATGAAAAACTGTTTTTT.

In this sample, this clonotype turned up a few times. The chain joins TRBV20-1 to TRBJ1-5; D is possibly TRBD1 (5 bases). Germline-derived CDR1 and CDR2 are DFQATT and SNEGSKA (reference sequence). The CDR3 spans 14 residues. The V end lost 0 bases, the J end lost 5 bases, and 11 bases lay between the germline ends. The CDR3 DNA reads TGCAGTGCTAGAGATTACCGGGGGTATCAGCCCCAGCATTTT. Translation gives CSARDYRGYQPQHF.

The sample holds a few counts of this clonotype. The chain is built from TRBV19 and TRBJ1-5; 7 nucleotides align to TRBD1. The CDR3 length is 15 residues. Germline V gene sequence: CDR1 LNHDA, CDR2 SQIVND (reference sequence). J gave up 4 bases and V 7 bases, and 10 bases lay outside the gene matches. As DNA, the CDR3 is TGTGCCAGTACCCAACCCGACAGGGCAAATCAGCCCCAGCATTTT. Translated, it gives CASTQPDRANQPQHF.

In this sample, this clonotype turned up a few times. This chain joins TRBV7-9 and TRBJ2-7; 7 bases map to TRBD1. Losses at the gene ends were 5 bases for V and 6 bases for J; bases not matched to a gene: 10. The germline gives CDR1 SEHNR, CDR2 FQNEAQ (reference sequence). The CDR3 contains 14 residues. The CDR3 loop is CASSDEDRAGEQYF. The CDR3 DNA follows: TGTGCCAGCAGCGACGAAGACAGGGCTGGCGAGCAGTACTTC.

The chain recombines TRBV20-1 with TRBJ1-1, with unresolved D. With 1 base removed from V and 2 bases from J, the gap between germline ends came to 8 bases. There are 13 residues in the CDR3. Germline V gene sequence: CDR1 DFQATT, CDR2 SNEGSKA (reference sequence). In DNA form, the CDR3 reads TGCAGTGCTAGAGGATCTGGAAACACTGAAGCTTTCTTT. It is translated as CSARGSGNTEAFF.

The sample holds many counts of this clonotype. V is TRBV15 and J is TRBJ2-2; 10 bases fit TRBD1. Looked up from germline, CDR1 is LNHNV and CDR2 is YYDKDF (reference sequence). J gave up 3 bases and V 0 bases, and 4 bases lay outside the gene matches. This CDR3 has 17 residues. The CDR3 region is CATSRDLGTGDTGELFF. CDR3 DNA sequence: TGTGCCACCAGCAGAGATCTGGGGACAGGGGACACCGGGGAGCTGTTTTTT.

This clonotype has only a few counts. V and J are TRBV5-1 and TRBJ2-6; 9 bases agree with TRBD2. The CDR3 extends over 16 amino acids. Germline V gene data show CDR1 as SGHRS and CDR2 as YFSETQ. V trimming: 4 bases; J trimming: 0 bases; junction bases outside the gene matches: 2. The CDR3 sequence is CASSPTSGSGANVLTF. The CDR3 region has the DNA TGCGCCAGCAGCCCGACTAGCGGCTCTGGGGCCAACGTCCTGACTTTC.

This clonotype was recorded many times. The CDR3 protein is CASSTTPSAANVLTF. CDR3 sequence (DNA): TGTGCCAGTAGTACGACACCCTCAGCGGCCAACGTCCTGACTTTC. V and J are TRBV19 and TRBJ2-6; D unresolved. Germline loops: CDR1 LNHDA, CDR2 SQIVND (reference sequence). V was pared by 4 bases and J by 6 bases, with 13 bases between. The CDR3 has 15 residues.

This clonotype was observed a single time. This likely reflects a read error, since a far larger clone is one base away. The chain couples TRBV7-9 to TRBJ2-7, with unresolved D. There are 12 residues in the CDR3. Germline values: CDR1 SEHNR, CDR2 FQNEAQ (reference sequence). Here the CDR3 reads CAGSFLGYEQYF. CDR3 coding DNA: TGTGCCGGCAGCTTTCTAGGCTACGAGCAGTACTTC. Full variable domain (rest looked up from reference TRBV7-9 and TRBJ2-7): DTGVSQNPRHKITKRGQNVTFRCDPISEHNRLYWYRQTLGQGPEFLTYFQNEAQLEKSRLLSDRFSAERPKGSFSTLEIQRTEQGDSAMYLCAGSFLGYEQYFGPGTRLTVT.

A few counts support this clonotype. This sequence joins TRBV19 and TRBJ1-5; D gene uncertain. This CDR3 is built from 16 residues. Germline CDR1 is LNHDA and CDR2 is SQIVND (reference sequence). The V end was cut by 3 bases, the J end by 0 bases, with 12 bases between. The CDR3 here is CASSIRSRNSNQPQHF. In nucleotides, the CDR3 is TGTGCCAGTAGTATTAGGTCACGGAATAGCAATCAGCCCCAGCATTTT. Together with reference TRBV19 and TRBJ1-5, the CDR3 gives the full variable domain: DGGITQSPKYLFRKEGQNVTLSCEQNLNHDAMYWYRQDPGQGLRLIYYSQIVNDFQKGDIAEGYSVSREKKESFPLTVTSAQKNPTAFYLCASSIRSRNSNQPQHFGDGTRLSIL.

The rearrangement joins TRBV25-1 to TRBJ2-5; TRBD2 is a possible D gene (5 bases). Deletions cut 6 bases from V and 2 bases from J, with 19 bases between. Germline CDR1 is MGHDK and CDR2 is SYGVNS. This CDR3 comprises 16 residues. The CDR3 region is CASSHLLGSGQETQYF. In nucleotides, the CDR3 is TGTGCCAGCAGCCATCTACTAGGATCGGGGCAAGAGACCCAGTACTTC.

V and J are TRBV12-3 or TRBV12-4 and TRBJ2-6; D is undetermined. With 3 bases removed from V and 4 bases from J, the gap between germline ends came to 4 bases. The length of the CDR3 is 13 residues. The CDR3 nucleotides are TGTGCCAGCAGTTTTTGGGGGGCCAACGTCCTGACTTTC. It yields the protein CASSFWGANVLTF.

The chain has TRBV10-3 and TRBJ2-5; TRBD1 matches 9 bases. Germline V gene data show CDR1 as ENHRY and CDR2 as SYGVKD. Trimming at V came to 10 bases and at J to 5 bases, leaving 20 bases not matched to a gene. The length of the CDR3 is 17 residues. The CDR3 DNA follows: TGTGCCAGCACCACCCAGGACAGGGGAGTATCCCAGGAGACCCAGTACTTC. Amino acids: CASTTQDRGVSQETQYF.

With regard to this clonotype: Possible read error: a much larger clone is one base away. The CDR3 sequence is CSGRDGDTGELFF. In DNA form, the CDR3 reads TGCAGCGGCCGGGACGGAGACACCGGGGAGCTGTTTTTT. The chain carries TRBV29-1 and TRBJ2-2; D tentatively reads TRBD1 or TRBD2 (5 bases each). This CDR3 region has 13 residues. Trimming pared 7 bases from V and 3 bases from J, leaving 12 bases between. Germline values: CDR1 SQVTM, CDR2 ANQGSEA.

The chain links TRBV7-2 to TRBJ2-5; TRBD1 is a possible D gene (6 bases). V lost 5 bases to trimming and J lost 3 bases, with 16 bases between them. CDR1 is SGHTA, CDR2 FQGNSA, per germline. The CDR3 has 15 amino acids. The chain's CDR3 is CASSPPGTIKETQYF. Written as DNA, the CDR3 is TGTGCCAGCAGCCCCCCCGGGACAATCAAAGAGACCCAGTACTTC.

In this sample, this clonotype turned up a few times. The chain links TRBV9 to TRBJ1-1, with D maybe TRBD1 (5 bases). The CDR3 consists of 14 residues. The germline V and J ends were trimmed by 4 bases and 4 bases, with 14 bases remaining between them. Germline assignment: CDR1 SGDLS and CDR2 YYNGEE. Here the CDR3 reads CASSQEQGGTEAFF. CDR3 DNA: TGTGCCAGCAGCCAAGAGCAGGGAGGCACTGAAGCTTTCTTT.

This clonotype showed up just a few times. The V call is TRBV19, the J call TRBJ1-3; TRBD1 is a possible D gene (5 bases). Trimming stripped 2 bases from V and 4 bases from J, with 12 bases between. CDR1 is LNHDA, CDR2 SQIVND, per germline (reference sequence). This CDR3 has 15 amino acids. The CDR3 reads CASSIQGSLGNTIYF. CDR3 DNA sequence: TGTGCCAGTAGTATACAGGGATCTCTAGGAAACACCATATATTTT.

As regards this clonotype: Just one base apart from a much larger clone, this may be a read error. The rearrangement joins TRBV5-1 to TRBJ2-2; TRBD1 agrees at 9 bases. CDR1 and CDR2 from the germline V gene are SGHRS and YFSETQ. This CDR3 region has 15 residues. Written as DNA, the CDR3 is TGTGCCAGCAGCTTGGGGACAGGGTTCACCGGGGAGCTGTTTTTT. Translation: CASSLGTGFTGELFF. The full variable domain, in which reference TRBV5-1 and TRBJ2-2 provide the parts outside the CDR3, is KAGVTQTPRYLIKTRGQQVTLSCSPISGHRSVSWYQQTPGQGLQFLFEYFSETQRNKGNFPGRFSGRQFSNSRSEMNVSTLELGDSALYLCASSLGTGFTGELFFGEGSRLTVL.

On this clonotype itself: A junction boundary mismatches the germline segment, possibly from a read error. V is TRBV19 and J is TRBJ1-5, with TRBD1 matching over 8 bases. The CDR3 runs to 17 residues. The germline CDR1 and CDR2 sequences are LNHDA and SQIVND (reference sequence). The CDR3, as DNA: TGTACCAGTAGTACCCGTGACAGGGGACGGAGGCATCAGCCCCAGCACTTT. Amino acids: CTSSTRDRGRRHQPQHF. The full variable domain, its missing parts supplied by reference TRBV19 and TRBJ1-5, is DGGITQSPKYLFRKEGQNVTLSCEQNLNHDAMYWYRQDPGQGLRLIYYSQIVNDFQKGDIAEGYSVSREKKESFPLTVTSAQKNPTAFYLCTSSTRDRGRRHQPQHFGDGTRLSIL.

V is TRBV15 and J is TRBJ2-5, with D tentatively TRBD1 or TRBD2 (5 bases each). Per germline, CDR1 LNHNV and CDR2 YYDKDF (reference sequence). The CDR3 consists of 18 residues. V was clipped by 3 bases and J by 0 bases, with 20 bases between them. The CDR3 sequence is CATSSEGANTGDQETQYF. CDR3 coding DNA: TGTGCCACCAGCAGCGAAGGGGCAAACACCGGGGACCAAGAGACCCAGTACTTC.

To note about this clonotype: One end of the junction does not line up with germline, which may come from a read error. The chain is built from TRBV7-8 and TRBJ2-7; possibly TRBD2 for D (6 bases). The CDR3 is 16 amino acids. Germline V gene lookup returns CDR1 SGHVS and CDR2 FQNEAQ. The CDR3 is CASSQTLTSFGYEQYF. Written as DNA, the CDR3 is TGCGCCAGCAGCCAAACCCTTACTAGCTTTGGCTACGAGCAGTACTTC.